The 25 T cell receptor beta chains below were found in one sample sequenced in a study of blood T cell repertoires in COVID-19. Measured with immunoSEQ multiplex PCR; TCRdb has only the in-frame clones, and not every one. The table records about 240,000 clones, about 83% of them present only once. Sequenced sample: peripheral blood. These receptors originate from a man aged 80 or over with acute or convalescent COVID-19.

The chain carries TRBV6-2 or TRBV6-3 and TRBJ2-7; D is uncertain. Trimming left V 1 base short and J 2 bases short, with 12 bases between. The germline CDR1 and CDR2 sequences are MNHEY and SVGEGT. The CDR3 sequence is 15 residues long. The CDR3 loop is CASSYYSIDPYEQYF. The CDR3 bases are TGTGCCAGCAGTTACTACAGTATCGACCCCTACGAGCAGTACTTC.

V and J are TRBV29-1 and TRBJ1-1; 8 nucleotides line up with TRBD1. Per germline, CDR1 SQVTM and CDR2 ANQGSEA. V shed 6 bases, J shed 0 bases, and the junction held 6 bases outside the gene matches. CDR3 length: 14 amino acids. The CDR3 DNA reads TGCAGCGTGCGACAGGGGTCATTGAACACTGAAGCTTTCTTT. It codes for CSVRQGSLNTEAFF.

The rearrangement links TRBV28 to TRBJ2-7; the D gene is possibly TRBD1 (6 bases). The CDR3 contains 14 residues. V was cut by 7 bases and J by 2 bases, with 15 bases left in between. Germline CDR1 MDHEN, CDR2 SYDVKM. The CDR3 region has the DNA TGTGCCAGCACTCCAGGGGACACCCCCTACGAGCAGTACTTC. Amino acids: CASTPGDTPYEQYF. The full variable domain, in which reference TRBV28 and TRBJ2-7 provide the parts outside the CDR3, is DVKVTQSSRYLVKRTGEKVFLECVQDMDHENMFWYRQDPGLGLRLIYFSYDVKMKEKGDIPEGYSVSREKKERFSLILESASTNQTSMYLCASTPGDTPYEQYFGPGTRLTVT.

This chain joins TRBV19 and TRBJ1-1; a possible D gene is TRBD1 (6 bases). V lost 3 bases, J lost 4 bases, and 18 bases lay in between. The CDR3 totals 16 residues. Germline CDR1 is LNHDA and CDR2 is SQIVND (reference sequence). The CDR3 DNA follows: TGTGCCAGTAGTATGGGGTCCCAACAAGGGGGCACTGAAGCTTTCTTT. It specifies CASSMGSQQGGTEAFF.

The chain couples TRBV12-3 or TRBV12-4 to TRBJ2-1; 7 positions agree with TRBD2. With 7 bases clipped from V and 15 bases from J, the junction kept 15 bases outside the gene matches. The CDR3 is 13 amino acids. The CDR3: CASTDSRGLGLFF. Here the CDR3 DNA reads TGTGCCAGCACCGACTCGCGGGGGTTAGGCTTGTTCTTC.

The chain recombines TRBV6-1 with TRBJ2-7, with 11 bases fitting TRBD1. The CDR3 covers 16 residues. V lost 1 base and J lost 9; bases outside the gene matches: 11. CDR1 and CDR2 (germline): MNHNS, SASEGT. This CDR3 reads CASSEGAGTGGARQYF. The DNA of the CDR3 is TGTGCCAGCAGTGAAGGGGCAGGGACAGGGGGTGCCAGGCAGTACTTC.

The chain employs TRBV23-1 and TRBJ1-2; the match to TRBD1 covers 11 bases. TRBV23-1 is sorted into the ORF group, with uncertain function. V shed 4 bases and J 1 base; nucleotides not matched to a gene: 11. The CDR3 loop spans 18 amino acids. The CDR3 sequence: CASSPHGGTGGSNYGYTF. CDR3 bases: TGCGCCAGCAGTCCCCATGGAGGGACAGGGGGTAGTAACTATGGCTACACCTTC.

The chain is built from TRBV4-1 and TRBJ2-1, with D perhaps TRBD2 (7 bases). The germline gives CDR1 MGHRA, CDR2 YSYEKL. The CDR3 has 16 residues. Trimming took 0 bases from V and 3 from J, leaving 12 bases between them. The CDR3 is CASSQERRGLYNEQFF. The CDR3 DNA sequence: TGCGCCAGCAGCCAAGAGAGGCGGGGGCTCTACAATGAGCAGTTCTTC.

This clone was recorded once. The CDR3 spells CASSLRTGYEKLFF. The DNA for the CDR3 is TGTGCCAGCAGCTTACGGACGGGATATGAAAAACTGTTTTTT. The rearrangement links TRBV7-9 to TRBJ1-4; D is uncertain. CDR1 is SEHNR and CDR2 is FQNEAQ in the germline V gene (reference sequence). This CDR3 has 14 amino acids. V was pared by 2 bases and J by 6 bases, with 10 bases between.

The chain joins TRBV5-1 to TRBJ2-7; D is possibly TRBD1 (6 bases). V lost 4 bases and J 5 bases, leaving 19 bases between the germline ends. Germline-derived CDR1 and CDR2 are SGHRS and YFSETQ. This CDR3 contains 15 residues. The CDR3 nucleotides are TGCGCCAGCAGCCAGACGGGACACCCCCTGGACGAGCAGTACTTC. Encoded protein: CASSQTGHPLDEQYF. Together with reference TRBV5-1 and TRBJ2-7, the CDR3 gives the full variable domain: KAGVTQTPRYLIKTRGQQVTLSCSPISGHRSVSWYQQTPGQGLQFLFEYFSETQRNKGNFPGRFSGRQFSNSRSEMNVSTLELGDSALYLCASSQTGHPLDEQYFGPGTRLTVT.

This clone was seen only a few times. The V gene is TRBV5-4, the J gene TRBJ1-2; no reliable D call. This CDR3 region has 15 residues. Germline V lookup: CDR1 SGHNT, CDR2 YYREEE (reference sequence). V was trimmed by 0 bases and J by 1 base, leaving 10 bases between them. CDR3 nucleotide sequence: TGTGCCAGCAGCTTGGATCCCCGAGATAACTATGGCTACACCTTC. This translates into CASSLDPRDNYGYTF.

This sequence joins TRBV7-9 and TRBJ1-2; 8 nucleotides align to TRBD1. Germline CDR1 SEHNR, CDR2 FQNEAQ (reference sequence). Unmatched junction bases numbered 1, after V lost 1 base and J lost 6 bases. CDR3 length equals 13 residues. The CDR3 DNA reads TGTGCCAGCAGCTTAGGGACAGGGAATGGCTACACCTTC. As protein: CASSLGTGNGYTF.

The CDR3 nucleotides read TGTGCCAGCAGTTTGAAACAGGGGACCCCTGGCTACACCTTC. It is translated as CASSLKQGTPGYTF. The rearrangement uses TRBV28 and TRBJ1-2; the match to TRBD1 covers 7 bases. The CDR3 loop spans 14 amino acids. The germline gives CDR1 MDHEN, CDR2 SYDVKM. J was trimmed by 7 bases and V by 3 bases; bases with no gene match: 8.

The chain joins TRBV6-1 to TRBJ2-3, with D possibly matching TRBD2 (7 bases). Trimming took 1 base from V and 5 from J, leaving 13 bases between them. Germline lookup yields CDR1 MNHNS and CDR2 SASEGT. The CDR3 runs to 15 residues. The CDR3: CASSEGGGRVDTQYF. DNA for the CDR3: TGTGCCAGCAGTGAAGGGGGGGGCCGGGTAGATACGCAGTATTTT.

V is TRBV9 and J is TRBJ1-2; D is possibly TRBD1 (5 bases). CDR1 is SGDLS and CDR2 is YYNGEE in the germline V gene. V gave up 0 bases and J gave up 2 bases, with 14 bases separating them. CDR3 length: 16 amino acids. The CDR3 DNA reads as TGTGCCAGCAGCGTAGATATGACAGCCTTAAACTATGGCTACACCTTC. It encodes CASSVDMTALNYGYTF.

This clone has more than one count but fewer than ten. The chain couples TRBV28 to TRBJ1-5, with D possibly being TRBD1 (6 bases). Trimming cost V 11 bases and J 2 bases, with 13 bases left between them. The CDR3 covers 13 residues. The germline V gene encodes CDR1 MDHEN and CDR2 SYDVKM. This CDR3 is CAGQGIGNQPQHF. CDR3 DNA sequence: TGTGCCGGCCAGGGGATTGGCAATCAGCCCCAGCATTTT.

This chain links TRBV6-5 with TRBJ1-2, with TRBD1 matching 7 bases. The length of the CDR3 is 14 residues. The germline CDR1 and CDR2 sequences are MNHEY and SVGAGI. The ends lost 2 bases at V and 8 bases at J; junction bases unmatched: 8. This chain's CDR3 is CASSYADRRGGYTF. CDR3 in DNA: TGTGCCAGCAGTTACGCGGACAGGAGGGGAGGCTACACCTTC.

This chain joins TRBV21-1 and TRBJ2-1; TRBD1, the table's D call, was not compared with the DNA. TRBV21-1 is a known pseudogene. The CDR3 covers 17 residues. The CDR3 reads CASSKVPTKSSYNEQFF. CDR3 nucleotide sequence: TGTGCCAGCAGCAAAGTGCCGACAAAAAGCTCCTACAATGAGCAGTTCTTC.

J is TRBJ1-5 and V is TRBV9, with D uncertain. The germline V gene has CDR1 SGDLS and CDR2 YYNGEE. V lost 0 bases and J 6 bases, leaving 10 bases between the germline ends. This CDR3 spans 14 amino acids. The CDR3 DNA reads TGTGCCAGCAGCGTAGCTAGCGGACCTCAGCCCCAGCATTTT. Translation gives CASSVASGPQPQHF.

The chain joins TRBV7-6 to TRBJ2-6, with D tentatively TRBD2 (7 bases). CDR3 length: 21 residues. Germline V lookup: CDR1 SGHVS, CDR2 FNYEAQ. V lost 4 bases and J 2 bases, leaving 27 bases between the germline ends. The CDR3 DNA follows: TGTGCCAGCAGCTCCGGTAGAGGGGGGGGTAACAGAGCGGCTGGGGCCAACGTCCTGACTTTC. It is translated as CASSSGRGGGNRAAGANVLTF.

V gene TRBV5-4 combines with J gene TRBJ1-4; TRBD1 is a possible D gene (5 bases). The V end lost 0 bases, the J end lost 8 bases, and 14 bases lay between the germline ends. The germline CDR1 and CDR2 sequences are SGHNT and YYREEE (reference sequence). This CDR3 comprises 15 residues. The CDR3 loop is CASSLDPREGEKLFF. As DNA, the CDR3 is TGTGCCAGCAGCTTGGACCCTCGGGAGGGGGAAAAACTGTTTTTT.

J is TRBJ1-6 and V is TRBV5-4; TRBD1 matches 7 bases. The CDR3 is made up of 15 amino acids. Germline assignment: CDR1 SGHNT and CDR2 YYREEE (reference sequence). J was trimmed by 10 bases and V by 4 bases; bases with no gene match: 11. CDR3 loop: CASSPSGGSFSPLHF. The DNA of the CDR3 is TGTGCCAGCAGCCCTTCAGGGGGTAGTTTCTCACCCCTCCACTTT.

The chain is built from TRBV21-1 and TRBJ2-5; TRBD1, the table's D call, lacks a check against the DNA. TRBV21-1 is described as a pseudogene. The CDR3 spans 19 residues. In DNA form, the CDR3 reads TGTGCCAGCAGCAAAGTATCATTCAGTGAGACAGGGCGTGAGGAGACCCAGTACTTC. It translates to CASSKVSFSETGREETQYF.

The chain has TRBV11-1 and TRBJ1-2, with 7 bases lining up with TRBD1. Germline V gives CDR1 SGHAT, CDR2 FQDESV (reference sequence). This CDR3 is 15 amino acids long. J lost 8 bases, V lost 1 base, and 10 bases had no gene match. CDR3 protein: CASSLGQGGGEGYTF. Written as DNA, the CDR3 is TGTGCCAGCAGCTTAGGACAGGGAGGAGGAGAAGGCTACACCTTC. Variable domain in full (rest from reference TRBV11-1 and TRBJ1-2): EAEVAQSPRYKITEKSQAVAFWCDPISGHATLYWYRQILGQGPELLVQFQDESVVDDSQLPKDRFSAERLKGVDSTLKIQPAELGDSAMYLCASSLGQGGGEGYTFGSGTRLTVV.

The CDR3 spells CASSLQGPLHEQYF. In DNA form, the CDR3 reads TGTGCCAGCAGCCTCCAGGGGCCTCTCCACGAGCAGTACTTC. The chain has TRBV7-2 and TRBJ2-7; TRBD1 is a possible D gene (6 bases). The V end was cut by 5 bases, the J end by 5 bases, with 16 bases between. This CDR3 comprises 14 residues. Germline V gene sequence: CDR1 SGHTA, CDR2 FQGNSA.